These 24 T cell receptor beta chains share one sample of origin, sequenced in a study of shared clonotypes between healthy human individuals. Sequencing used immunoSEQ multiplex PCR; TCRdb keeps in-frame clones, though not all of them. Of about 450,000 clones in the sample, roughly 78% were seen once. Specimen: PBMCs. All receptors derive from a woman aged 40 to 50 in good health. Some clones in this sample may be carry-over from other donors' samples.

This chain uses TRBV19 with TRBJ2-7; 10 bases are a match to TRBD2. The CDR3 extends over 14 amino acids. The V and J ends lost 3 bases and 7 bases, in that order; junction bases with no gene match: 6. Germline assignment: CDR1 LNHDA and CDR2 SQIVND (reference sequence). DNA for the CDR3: TGTGCCAGTAGTATCACTAGCGGGGTCGGAGAGCAGTACTTC. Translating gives CASSITSGVGEQYF.

CDR3 in amino acids: CASSPDWTSGNQETQYF. DNA for the CDR3: TGCGCCAGCAGCCCGGACTGGACTAGCGGCAACCAAGAGACCCAGTACTTC. The chain links TRBV4-3 to TRBJ2-5, with TRBD2 matching 10 bases. With V trimmed by 4 bases and J by 0 bases, 8 bases remained unmatched. The V gene's germline CDR1 is LGHNA and CDR2 YSLEER. The CDR3 loop spans 17 amino acids.

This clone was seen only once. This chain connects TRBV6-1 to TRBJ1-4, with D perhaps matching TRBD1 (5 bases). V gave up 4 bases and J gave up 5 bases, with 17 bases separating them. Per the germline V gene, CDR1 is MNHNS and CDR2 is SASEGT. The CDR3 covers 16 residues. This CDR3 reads CASSGGVLRSNEKLFF. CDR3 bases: TGTGCCAGCAGTGGGGGGGTATTAAGAAGCAATGAAAAACTGTTTTTT.

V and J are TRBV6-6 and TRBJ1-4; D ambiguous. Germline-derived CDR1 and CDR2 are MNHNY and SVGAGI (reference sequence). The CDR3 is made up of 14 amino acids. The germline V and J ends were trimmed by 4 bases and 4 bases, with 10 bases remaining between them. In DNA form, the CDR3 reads TGTGCCAGCAGTTCGACACGGATTAATGAAAAACTGTTTTTT. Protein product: CASSSTRINEKLFF.

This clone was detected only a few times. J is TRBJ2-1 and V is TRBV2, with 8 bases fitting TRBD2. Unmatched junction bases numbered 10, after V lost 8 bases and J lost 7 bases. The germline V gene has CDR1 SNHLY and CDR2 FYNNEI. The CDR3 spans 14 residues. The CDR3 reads CASGRTSGSNEQFF. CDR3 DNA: TGTGCCAGCGGCCGCACCAGCGGGAGTAATGAGCAGTTCTTC.

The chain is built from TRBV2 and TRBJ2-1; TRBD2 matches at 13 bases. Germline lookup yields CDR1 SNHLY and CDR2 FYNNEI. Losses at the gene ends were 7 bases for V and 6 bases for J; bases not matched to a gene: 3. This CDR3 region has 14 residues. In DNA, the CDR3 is TGTGCCAGCACGGGACTAGCGGGAATCAATGAGCAGTTCTTC. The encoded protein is CASTGLAGINEQFF.

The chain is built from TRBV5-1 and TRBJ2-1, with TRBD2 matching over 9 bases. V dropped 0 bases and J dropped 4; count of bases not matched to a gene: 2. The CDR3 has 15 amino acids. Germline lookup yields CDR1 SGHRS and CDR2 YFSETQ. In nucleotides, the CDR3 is TGCGCCAGCAGCTTGGGGGCGGGAGGGTACAATGAGCAGTTCTTC. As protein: CASSLGAGGYNEQFF. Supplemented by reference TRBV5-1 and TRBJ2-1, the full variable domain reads KAGVTQTPRYLIKTRGQQVTLSCSPISGHRSVSWYQQTPGQGLQFLFEYFSETQRNKGNFPGRFSGRQFSNSRSEMNVSTLELGDSALYLCASSLGAGGYNEQFFGPGTRLTVL.

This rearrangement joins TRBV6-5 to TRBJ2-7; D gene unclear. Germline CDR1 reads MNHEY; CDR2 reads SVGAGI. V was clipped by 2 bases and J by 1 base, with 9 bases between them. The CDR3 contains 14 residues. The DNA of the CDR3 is TGTGCCAGCAGTTACGGAGATGGGTCCTACGAGCAGTACTTC. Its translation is CASSYGDGSYEQYF.

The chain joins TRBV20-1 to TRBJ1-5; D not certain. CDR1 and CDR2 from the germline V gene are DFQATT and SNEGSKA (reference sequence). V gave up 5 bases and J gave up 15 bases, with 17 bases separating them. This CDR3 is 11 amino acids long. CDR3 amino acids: CSASGLPVPHF. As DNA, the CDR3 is TGCAGTGCTTCCGGCCTACCAGTTCCGCATTTT.

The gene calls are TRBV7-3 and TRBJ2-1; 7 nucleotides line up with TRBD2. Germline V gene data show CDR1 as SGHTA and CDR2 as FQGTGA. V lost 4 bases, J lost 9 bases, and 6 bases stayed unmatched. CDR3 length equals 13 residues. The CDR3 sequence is CASSSGAGLEQFF. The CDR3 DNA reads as TGTGCCAGCAGCTCAGGAGCGGGACTTGAGCAGTTCTTC.

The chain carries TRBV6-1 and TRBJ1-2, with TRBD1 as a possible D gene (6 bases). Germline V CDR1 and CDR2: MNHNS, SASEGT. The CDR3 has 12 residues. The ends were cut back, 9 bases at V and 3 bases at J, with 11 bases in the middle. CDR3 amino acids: CASSQGYYGYTF. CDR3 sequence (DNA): TGTGCCAGTTCTCAGGGGTACTATGGCTACACCTTC.

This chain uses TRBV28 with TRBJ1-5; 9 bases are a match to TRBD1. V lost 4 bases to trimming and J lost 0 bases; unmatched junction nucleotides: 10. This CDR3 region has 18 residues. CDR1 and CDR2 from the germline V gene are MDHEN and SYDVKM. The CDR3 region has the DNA TGTGCCAGCAGTTCCGCCCGGGACAGGGTCTATAGCAATCAGCCCCAGCATTTT. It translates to CASSSARDRVYSNQPQHF.

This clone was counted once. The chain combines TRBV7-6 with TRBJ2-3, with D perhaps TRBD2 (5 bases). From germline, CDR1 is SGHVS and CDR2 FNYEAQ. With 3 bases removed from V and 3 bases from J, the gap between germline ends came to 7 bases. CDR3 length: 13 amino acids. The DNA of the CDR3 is TGTGCCAGCAGCTTTTCGGGGACAGATACGCAGTATTTT. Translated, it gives CASSFSGTDTQYF.

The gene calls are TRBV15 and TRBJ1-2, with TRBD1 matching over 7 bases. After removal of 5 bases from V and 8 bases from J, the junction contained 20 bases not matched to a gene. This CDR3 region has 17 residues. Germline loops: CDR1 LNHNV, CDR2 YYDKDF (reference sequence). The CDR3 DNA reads TGTGCCACCAGCGGATCCCAGAACAGGGGTTACGATAGGGGCTACACCTTC. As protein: CATSGSQNRGYDRGYTF.

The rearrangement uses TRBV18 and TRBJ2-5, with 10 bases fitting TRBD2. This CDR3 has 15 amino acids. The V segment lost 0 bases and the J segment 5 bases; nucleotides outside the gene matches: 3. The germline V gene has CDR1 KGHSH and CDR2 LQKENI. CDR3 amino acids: CASSPPGLALETQYF. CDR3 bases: TGTGCCAGCTCACCACCGGGACTAGCGTTGGAGACCCAGTACTTC.

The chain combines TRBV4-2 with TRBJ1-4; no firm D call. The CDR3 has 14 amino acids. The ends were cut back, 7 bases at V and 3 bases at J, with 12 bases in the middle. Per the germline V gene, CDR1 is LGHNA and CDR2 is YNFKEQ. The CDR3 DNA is TGTGCCAGCACGATAAAGGACCCTAATGAAAAACTGTTTTTT. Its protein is CASTIKDPNEKLFF.

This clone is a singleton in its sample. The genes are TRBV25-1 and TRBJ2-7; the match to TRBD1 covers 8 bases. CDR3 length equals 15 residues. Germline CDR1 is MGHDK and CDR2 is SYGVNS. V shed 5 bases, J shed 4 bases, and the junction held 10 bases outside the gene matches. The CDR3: CASSRTGSRSYEQYF. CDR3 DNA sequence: TGTGCCAGCAGTCGGACAGGGAGCCGATCTTACGAGCAGTACTTC.

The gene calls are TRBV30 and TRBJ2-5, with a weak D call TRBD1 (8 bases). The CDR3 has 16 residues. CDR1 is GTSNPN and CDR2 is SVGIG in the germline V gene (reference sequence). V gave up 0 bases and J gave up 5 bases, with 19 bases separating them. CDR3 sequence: CAWSVPQGGAVETQYF. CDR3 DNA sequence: TGTGCCTGGAGTGTACCACAGGGGGGGGCGGTGGAGACCCAGTACTTC.

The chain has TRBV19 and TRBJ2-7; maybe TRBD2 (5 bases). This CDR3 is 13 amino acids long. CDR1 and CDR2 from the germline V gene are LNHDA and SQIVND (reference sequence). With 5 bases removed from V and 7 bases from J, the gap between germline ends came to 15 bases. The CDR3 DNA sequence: TGTGCCAGTAGTGCGGGTGTTTCGGGAGAGCAGTACTTC. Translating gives CASSAGVSGEQYF. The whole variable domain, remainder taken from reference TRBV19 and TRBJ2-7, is DGGITQSPKYLFRKEGQNVTLSCEQNLNHDAMYWYRQDPGQGLRLIYYSQIVNDFQKGDIAEGYSVSREKKESFPLTVTSAQKNPTAFYLCASSAGVSGEQYFGPGTRLTVT.

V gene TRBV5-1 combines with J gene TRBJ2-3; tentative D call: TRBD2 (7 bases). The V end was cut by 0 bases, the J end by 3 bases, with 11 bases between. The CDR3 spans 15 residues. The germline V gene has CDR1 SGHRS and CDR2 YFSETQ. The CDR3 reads CASSLVGGPTDTQYF. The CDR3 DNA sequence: TGCGCCAGCAGCTTGGTGGGGGGGCCTACAGATACGCAGTATTTT.

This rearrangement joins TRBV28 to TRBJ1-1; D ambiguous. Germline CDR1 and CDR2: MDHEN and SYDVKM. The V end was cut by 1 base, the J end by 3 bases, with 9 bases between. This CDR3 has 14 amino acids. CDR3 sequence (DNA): TGTGCCAGCAGTTTATATGGCACAGACACTGAAGCTTTCTTT. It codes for CASSLYGTDTEAFF.

Here the CDR3 reads CSVLQGFGTEAFF. The CDR3 DNA reads TGCAGCGTTCTACAGGGGTTCGGTACTGAAGCTTTCTTT. The V gene is TRBV29-1, the J gene TRBJ1-1, with 7 bases identical to TRBD1. CDR1 is SQVTM and CDR2 is ANQGSEA in the germline V gene. The J segment lost 5 bases and the V segment lost 5 bases, leaving 8 bases of the junction unmatched. The CDR3 extends over 13 amino acids.

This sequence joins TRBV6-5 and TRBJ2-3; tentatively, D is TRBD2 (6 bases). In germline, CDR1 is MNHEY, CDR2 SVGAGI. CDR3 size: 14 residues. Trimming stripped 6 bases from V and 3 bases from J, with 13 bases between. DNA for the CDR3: TGTGCCAGCAGCAGGAGGGCCGGTACAGATACGCAGTATTTT. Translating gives CASSRRAGTDTQYF.

The CDR3 DNA follows: TGTGCCAGCAGTTCCCCACAGGGTCACACTGAAGCTTTCTTT. Its translation is CASSSPQGHTEAFF. The chain combines TRBV28 with TRBJ1-1; D is possibly TRBD1 (6 bases). Per germline, CDR1 MDHEN and CDR2 SYDVKM. Trimming shortened V by 4 bases and J by 3 bases, and 12 bases separated the two germline ends. This CDR3 comprises 14 residues.